The table lists the clone carrying this T cell receptor beta chain with many counts. No antigen is known for it. TCRdb redid the calling of the 5' RACE reads with MiXCR, one entry per CDR3 protein. The repertoire has 300,000 to 400,000 distinct CDR3 sequences, 3% to 4.5% of them found once; the top ten carry around 24%. Germline V CDR1 and CDR2: SGHVS, FNYEAQ. Trimming stripped 8 bases from V and 0 bases from J, with 12 bases between. The CDR3 totals 14 residues. The data belong to a study of T cells after yellow fever vaccination. Across the study: Researchers used SMART-Seq v4 Ultra Low Input to prepare fractions that had low cell numbers.

Findings of the study overall: Reappearance after the booster was seen for most primary-vaccination clones, at 95% to 96% CD4 and 75% to 90% CD8.

This chain links TRBV7-6 with TRBJ2-3; the D gene is possibly TRBD2 (6 bases). This TCR derives from a man aged 18 to 35 who received the YFV17D yellow fever vaccine. Sample: PBMCs, taken 5 days after the yellow fever booster vaccination. The DNA of the CDR3 is TGTGCCAGCGGGCCGGGGGTAAGCACAGATACGCAGTATTTT. Translating it yields CASGPGVSTDTQYF.